The following is a TCR beta chain sequence with its context. Antigen: not known. The data were taken from a study of Ad26.COV2.S vaccination and SARS-CoV-2 variants. Study background: Ad26.COV2.S, an intramuscular injection, was given once or twice 56 days apart.

Germline V gives CDR1 MDHEN, CDR2 SYDVKM. This CDR3 is 14 amino acids long. Trimming cost V 6 bases and J 5 bases; bases outside gene matches: 6. Indicated treatment: about 20 received Ad26.COV2.S at low or high dose, single or two shots; roughly 5 received placebo; per-sample allocation not given. It was on day 63 after the first vaccine or placebo injection that samples were taken. Sequencing used immunoSEQ multiplex PCR; TCRdb keeps in-frame clones, though not all of them. The table lists some 250,000 clones, roughly 90% of them singletons. Study-wide findings and caveats: Once vaccination had occurred, spike-specific CD8+ and CD4+ T cell responses reportedly showed substantial breadth. Measurements of TCR breadth and depth may have given underestimates of the total T cell responses.

The sequencing used peripheral blood, collected in a trial of Ad26.COV2.S vaccine versus placebo. This chain uses TRBV28 with TRBJ2-1; 8 bases are a match to TRBD2. This sequence originates from a person between 18 and 65 years old who received the Ad26.COV2.S COVID-19 vaccine or a placebo. The CDR3 DNA reads TGTGCCAGCAGGGGGACTAGTCCTGACAATGAGCAGTTCTTC. This encodes CASRGTSPDNEQFF.